This TCR beta chain emerged from a study of blood T cell repertoires in COVID-19. On the study more broadly: Acute-phase and convalescent COVID-19 samples originated in the United States, Italy and Spain. Nucleic acid was either cDNA or gDNA, and it came from T cells, B-cell-depleted T cells, or PBMCs.

V was cut by 6 bases and J by 14 bases, with 20 bases left in between. CDR3 length: 13 amino acids. Germline CDR1 WSHSY, CDR2 SAAADI. In the study's own analysis: Researchers report that nucleated cell counts were estimated from reference gene primer amplification. Method: immunoSEQ multiplex PCR; TCRdb's copy keeps in-frame clones and lacks some. That table is the source of V, J and clone size, and D and trimming were worked out from the DNA. The data show some 190,000 clones, 80% seen once. Study members were between roughly 18 and 89 years old and lived in fewer than 30 US regions. This sequence joins TRBV10-2 and TRBJ1-3; tentatively, D is TRBD1 (6 bases). Sequencing was carried out using PBMCs or T cells enriched from blood (not recorded which). This receptor was taken from a man aged 25 to 45 with acute COVID-19. The CDR3 bases are TGCGCCAGCAGCATTAAACAGGGAACAGTGGTATATTTT. Its protein is CASSIKQGTVVYF.